This is a list of T cell receptor beta chains from one sample in a study of T cell responses to AZD1222 COVID-19 vaccine. Profiling relied on immunoSEQ multiplex PCR, and the TCRdb table lists in-frame clones only, not all of them. The sample lists about 120,000 clones, roughly 87% occurring once. Sequenced material: peripheral blood, taken 28 days after the second AZD1222 dose. The receptors were gathered from an adult who received the AZD1222 COVID-19 vaccine. CDR3s leave out the opening cysteine and the closing phenylalanine or tryptophan.

j_call v_call cdr3_aa
TRBJ2-7 TRBV13 ASSLGLTDRYEQY
TRBJ1-2 TRBV4-2 ASSRTGGEWDNYGYT
TRBJ2-1 TRBV5-6 ASSLAMASASSYNEQF
TRBJ2-5 TRBV13 ASSATQLQY
TRBJ2-1 TRBV27 ASSPPGLSSYNEQF
TRBJ2-3 TRBV5-5 ASSPERARAQY
TRBJ1-6 TRBV28 ASTVSGGSYNSPLH
TRBJ1-1 TRBV30 AWSVGSYTEAF
TRBJ1-2 TRBV7-2 ASSFPDRQKGYT
TRBJ1-2 TRBV7-9 ASSQDLYLANYGYT
TRBJ1-5 TRBV6-6 ASRESNQPQH
TRBJ2-1 TRBV7-2 ASSLDGGPNEQF
TRBJ1-2 TRBV3-1/TRBV3-2 ASSQNNQGLRGYT
TRBJ1-1 TRBV19 ASKPPSGGRQGSRLGEAF
TRBJ1-2 TRBV6-2/TRBV6-3 ASSYRANYGYT
TRBJ1-1 TRBV6-2/TRBV6-3 ASSYSEFSEAF
TRBJ1-6 TRBV5-3 ARRKIPGQGNSPLH
TRBJ2-5 TRBV5-5 ASSLEARDTETQY
TRBJ1-6 TRBV5-3 ARSLVRDSPLH
TRBJ1-5 TRBV19 ASSIMAQPQH
TRBJ1-2 TRBV24-1 ATSDWTASPGGYT
TRBJ1-2 TRBV7-2 ASSYTDRNYGYT
TRBJ1-6 TRBV6-5 ASSYSGQGHRPLH
TRBJ1-2 TRBV6-1 ASSEALTGTYGYT
TRBJ1-5 TRBV18 ASSPLLQGSQPQH
TRBJ1-5 TRBV19 ASSIRQGVQPQH
TRBJ1-3 TRBV18 ASSVRTSSGNTIY
TRBJ2-7 TRBV7-6 ASSPRVSGGPLYEQY
TRBJ1-2 TRBV7-9 ASSLLMGSYGYT
TRBJ2-2 TRBV12-5 ASGFQGGDTGELF
TRBJ1-5 TRBV7-2 ASSSNSNQPQH
TRBJ1-4 TRBV2 ASSLQRGGIEKLF
TRBJ1-3 TRBV6-5 ASTAGTGNTIY